The 26 T cell receptor beta chains below were found in one sample sequenced in a study of shared clonotypes between healthy human individuals (dated by TCRdb to about 2020). Libraries came from the immunoSEQ multiplex PCR assay. TCRdb took over this immuneACCESS table, retaining in-frame rearrangements with V and J assigned. Such tables are incomplete; in checked studies, under half of the missing clones stem from an unresolved V gene, and the remainder is unexplained. In this sample the table shows about 2.3 million clones, roughly 90% of which occur a single time. The leading ten clones occupy 0.37% of the sample. The material sequenced was naive CD4+ T cells from PBMCs. The cell subset or site label here, explained by the study, means: CD45RA+ positively selected. The receptors were gathered from a man aged 18 to 30 in good health. Some clones in this sample may be carry-over from other donors' samples.

To note about this clone: One end of the junction is discordant with germline, which a read error may explain. This chain uses TRBV5-8 with TRBJ2-7; D unclear. CDR3 size: 13 residues. The germline gives CDR1 SGHTS, CDR2 YDEGEE. In DNA, the CDR3 is TGTGCCAGCAGCTTGGCCCTCGGAATTCTTACAAACTTC. It encodes CASSLALGILTNF.

The chain uses TRBV19 and TRBJ2-7, with TRBD2 matching 7 bases. This CDR3 spans 12 amino acids. The V segment lost 10 bases and the J segment 0 bases; nucleotides outside the gene matches: 3. Germline-derived CDR1 and CDR2 are LNHDA and SQIVND (reference sequence). CDR3 region: CATRDYSYEQYF. The CDR3 coding sequence is TGTGCCACCAGGGACTACTCCTACGAGCAGTACTTC.

The chain links TRBV5-6 to TRBJ1-4, with D hard to call. The CDR3 is 14 amino acids. CDR1 and CDR2 from the germline V gene are SGHDT and YYEEEE. V lost 1 base and J lost 6, with 10 bases in between. CDR3 bases: TGTGCCAGCAGCTTGAAGACCTGGGATGAAAAACTGTTTTTT. It is translated as CASSLKTWDEKLFF.

This sequence joins TRBV5-1 and TRBJ1-1; D is unresolved. Trimming removed 6 bases from V and 3 bases from J, with 12 bases in between. This CDR3 has 13 amino acids. CDR1 is SGHRS and CDR2 is YFSETQ in the germline V gene. The CDR3 nucleotides read TGCGCCAGCAACTATGACGGGCACACTGAAGCTTTCTTT. Translation gives CASNYDGHTEAFF. Full variable domain (remainder filled in from reference TRBV5-1 and TRBJ1-1): KAGVTQTPRYLIKTRGQQVTLSCSPISGHRSVSWYQQTPGQGLQFLFEYFSETQRNKGNFPGRFSGRQFSNSRSEMNVSTLELGDSALYLCASNYDGHTEAFFGQGTRLTVV.

This chain joins TRBV29-1 and TRBJ2-2, with 14 bases matching TRBD2. Germline V CDR1 and CDR2: SQVTM, ANQGSEA. V lost 7 bases to trimming and J lost 6 bases; unmatched junction nucleotides: 7. The CDR3 is made up of 15 amino acids. For the CDR3, the DNA is TGCAGCGCCGCCGGGACTAGCGGGAGTGCCGGGGAGCTGTTTTTT. Its translation: CSAAGTSGSAGELFF.

The V call is TRBV21-1, the J call TRBJ1-4. TRBV21-1 has pseudogene status. This CDR3 region has 17 residues. CDR3 nucleotide sequence: TGTGCCAGCAGCAAAGAGCGTTTCCGGGTAACTAATGAAAAACTGTTTTTT. Protein sequence: CASSKERFRVTNEKLFF.

This rearrangement joins TRBV4-1 to TRBJ1-5, with TRBD1 as a possible D gene (6 bases). The V gene's germline CDR1 is MGHRA and CDR2 YSYEKL. The CDR3 length is 16 residues. Trimming removed 2 bases from V and 4 bases from J, with 15 bases in between. CDR3 in amino acids: CASSQRGPGGNQPQHF. For the CDR3, the DNA is TGCGCCAGCAGCCAACGGGGGCCGGGGGGAAATCAGCCCCAGCATTTT.

The genes are TRBV5-1 and TRBJ2-5; no definite D call. Germline-derived CDR1 and CDR2 are SGHRS and YFSETQ. The CDR3 sequence is 15 residues long. Between the trimmed V and J ends, which lost 0 bases and 2 bases, there was a span of 11 bases. The CDR3 sequence is CASSLGLSQQETQYF. CDR3 nucleotides: TGCGCCAGCAGCTTGGGGCTGTCGCAGCAAGAGACCCAGTACTTC.

The rearrangement joins TRBV7-2 to TRBJ2-7, with a tentative D call TRBD1 (7 bases). CDR3 length: 15 amino acids. Per the germline V gene, CDR1 is SGHTA and CDR2 is FQGNSA. The germline V and J ends were trimmed by 2 bases and 2 bases, with 13 bases remaining between them. The CDR3 nucleotides are TGTGCCAGCAGCTTACGGGGGACAGTGGCCTACGAGCAGTACTTC. Translated, it gives CASSLRGTVAYEQYF.

This clone occurred once. This chain links TRBV19 with TRBJ1-5; tentative D call: TRBD1 (5 bases). The V end was cut by 3 bases, the J end by 10 bases, with 13 bases between. Germline V gives CDR1 LNHDA, CDR2 SQIVND (reference sequence). The CDR3 extends over 13 amino acids. The CDR3 DNA reads as TGTGCCAGTAGTATCTCCGGGGCTCACCCCCAGCATTTT. The encoded protein is CASSISGAHPQHF.

The chain has TRBV7-2 and TRBJ1-1; D ambiguous. The germline V gene encodes CDR1 SGHTA and CDR2 FQGNSA. The CDR3 contains 13 residues. V was shortened by 5 bases and J by 1 base, with 8 bases between the two germline ends. CDR3 coding DNA: TGTGCCAGCAGCCCGATACCGAACACTGAAGCTTTCTTT. This gives the protein CASSPIPNTEAFF.

The V gene is TRBV6-1, the J gene TRBJ2-7; tentatively, D is TRBD2 (6 bases). The germline V gene has CDR1 MNHNS and CDR2 SASEGT. V was pared by 0 bases and J by 0 bases, with 9 bases between. The CDR3 loop spans 15 amino acids. CDR3 protein: CASSEAPSASYEQYF. CDR3 sequence (DNA): TGTGCCAGCAGTGAAGCGCCTAGCGCCTCCTACGAGCAGTACTTC.

The chain has TRBV28 and TRBJ1-4; a weak D match, TRBD1 (6 bases). Looked up from germline, CDR1 is MDHEN and CDR2 is SYDVKM. The germline V and J ends were trimmed by 4 bases and 8 bases, with 17 bases remaining between them. CDR3 size: 15 residues. The CDR3 sequence: CASSSPDSRKEKLFF. The DNA of the CDR3 is TGTGCCAGCAGTTCTCCGGACAGTCGGAAGGAAAAACTGTTTTTT.

This chain links TRBV5-1 with TRBJ2-5; D gene ambiguous. The CDR3 loop spans 14 amino acids. Trimming took off 1 base at V and 1 base at J, with 8 bases between the two ends. Germline V gives CDR1 SGHRS, CDR2 YFSETQ. The CDR3 DNA reads TGCGCCAGCAGCTTGTTTCAGCCCCAAGAGACCCAGTACTTC. It codes for CASSLFQPQETQYF.

This clone was seen a few times. The chain is built from TRBV19 and TRBJ1-1; 10 nucleotides match TRBD1. Germline V gives CDR1 LNHDA, CDR2 SQIVND (reference sequence). With 6 bases clipped from V and 5 bases from J, the junction kept 9 bases outside the gene matches. The CDR3 runs to 15 residues. CDR3 region: CASRSSGTGVTEAFF. In nucleotides, the CDR3 is TGTGCCAGTAGATCCTCAGGGACAGGGGTTACTGAAGCTTTCTTT. Full variable domain (remainder filled in from reference TRBV19 and TRBJ1-1): DGGITQSPKYLFRKEGQNVTLSCEQNLNHDAMYWYRQDPGQGLRLIYYSQIVNDFQKGDIAEGYSVSREKKESFPLTVTSAQKNPTAFYLCASRSSGTGVTEAFFGQGTRLTVV.

As regards this clone: Other DNA sequences of this sample code for an identical CDR3. The chain couples TRBV28 to TRBJ2-7, with 11 bases lining up with TRBD1. J was trimmed by 3 bases and V by 1 base; bases with no gene match: 2. In germline, CDR1 is MDHEN, CDR2 SYDVKM. This CDR3 has 15 amino acids. In DNA, the CDR3 is TGTGCCAGCAGTTTATCCGGGACAGGGGGCTACGAGCAGTACTTC. As protein: CASSLSGTGGYEQYF.

The CDR3 DNA reads as TGTGCCAGCAGTGAAAGTGGCAGAGAGCTCTACGAGCAGTACTTC. This codes for CASSESGRELYEQYF. The chain links TRBV6-1 to TRBJ2-7; D is uncertain. The CDR3 covers 15 residues. From germline, CDR1 is MNHNS and CDR2 SASEGT. V was clipped by 2 bases and J by 3 bases, with 14 bases between them.

This sequence joins TRBV19 and TRBJ2-7; 12 nucleotides match TRBD2. Trimming took 5 bases from V and 7 from J; bases not matched to a gene: 21. CDR1 is LNHDA, CDR2 SQIVND, per germline (reference sequence). This CDR3 comprises 19 residues. The CDR3 here is CASSATPTATSGRIGEQYF. CDR3 nucleotides: TGTGCCAGTAGTGCAACGCCAACGGCCACTAGCGGGAGGATTGGGGAGCAGTACTTC.

V is TRBV9 and J is TRBJ2-5; 13 bases agree with TRBD2. V shed 0 bases and J 3 bases; nucleotides not matched to a gene: 5. The CDR3 is made up of 17 amino acids. Germline CDR1 reads SGDLS; CDR2 reads YYNGEE. As DNA, the CDR3 is TGTGCCAGCAGCGTAGCTACTGGGACTAGCGGGAAAGAGACCCAGTACTTC. This gives the protein CASSVATGTSGKETQYF.

This chain links TRBV6-1 with TRBJ1-1; D gene ambiguous. Germline-derived CDR1 and CDR2 are MNHNS and SASEGT. CDR3 length equals 13 residues. V was shortened by 2 bases and J by 3 bases, with 7 bases between the two germline ends. The CDR3 DNA reads TGTGCCAGCAGTGAACCGGGGTACACTGAAGCTTTCTTT. This encodes CASSEPGYTEAFF.

With respect to this clone: Other nucleotide sequences in the sample specify the same CDR3. The chain recombines TRBV7-2 with TRBJ1-1; D gene ambiguous. Germline V gene data show CDR1 as SGHTA and CDR2 as FQGNSA. V was trimmed by 1 base and J by 1 base, leaving 7 bases between them. This CDR3 has 14 amino acids. The DNA for the CDR3 is TGTGCCAGCAGCTTAGGTGGCAGGAACACTGAAGCTTTCTTT. Encoded protein: CASSLGGRNTEAFF. Full variable domain (missing parts from reference TRBV7-2 and TRBJ1-1): GAGVSQSPSNKVTEKGKDVELRCDPISGHTALYWYRQSLGQGLEFLIYFQGNSAPDKSGLPSDRFSAERTGGSVSTLTIQRTQQEDSAVYLCASSLGGRNTEAFFGQGTRLTVV.

V is TRBV30 and J is TRBJ1-2, with 7 bases identical to TRBD1. The CDR3 runs 12 residues. V trimming: 0 bases; J trimming: 13 bases; junction bases outside the gene matches: 8. Germline lookup yields CDR1 GTSNPN and CDR2 SVGIG (reference sequence). This CDR3 reads CAWSVLEGAGTF. In DNA, the CDR3 is TGTGCCTGGAGTGTACTGGAGGGGGCGGGCACCTTC. The whole variable domain, filled in from reference TRBV30 and TRBJ1-2, reads SQTIHQWPATLVQPVGSPLSLECTVEGTSNPNLYWYRQAAGRGLQLLFYSVGIGQISSEVPQNLSASRPQDRQFILSSKKLLLSDSGFYLCAWSVLEGAGTFGSGTRLTVV.

On this clone itself: At one end the junction does not follow the germline gene, possibly because of a read error. The rearrangement uses TRBV5-1 and TRBJ2-7; tentative D call: TRBD1 (6 bases). Germline V gives CDR1 SGHRS, CDR2 YFSETQ. The CDR3 loop spans 13 amino acids. CDR3 bases: TGCGCCAGCAACTTGGGGTACAGGGAGGAGCAGTACTTC. This gives the protein CASNLGYREEQYF.

V and J are TRBV5-4 and TRBJ2-5, with D unresolved. The CDR3 is 14 amino acids. V dropped 4 bases and J dropped 0 bases, with 10 bases sitting between them. Germline CDR1 is SGHNT and CDR2 is YYREEE (reference sequence). In DNA form, the CDR3 reads TGTGCCAGCAGCCAGGCCCTCAACCAAGAGACCCAGTACTTC. Its protein product is CASSQALNQETQYF.

Here the CDR3 DNA reads TGTGCCAGCAGCACTCAACTAGCGGGAGGAGGTACAGATACGCAGTATTTT. It encodes CASSTQLAGGGTDTQYF. The chain joins TRBV9 to TRBJ2-3; TRBD2 matches 12 bases. The germline gives CDR1 SGDLS, CDR2 YYNGEE. CDR3 length: 17 residues. After removal of 4 bases from V and 3 bases from J, the junction contained 9 bases not matched to a gene.

V gene TRBV2 combines with J gene TRBJ2-2; unclear D gene. V was pared by 1 base and J by 0 bases, with 9 bases between. Per the germline V gene, CDR1 is SNHLY and CDR2 is FYNNEI. There are 16 residues in the CDR3. CDR3 DNA sequence: TGTGCCAGCAGTGAAGATGCTACCGCGAACACCGGGGAGCTGTTTTTT. Protein product: CASSEDATANTGELFF.